This TCR beta chain was profiled in a study of blood T cell repertoires in COVID-19. The data were produced by immunoSEQ multiplex PCR, yet TCRdb's version contains in-frame clones alone and is incomplete. The sample records about 350,000 clones, about nine tenths being singletons. This sequence originates from a woman in her fifties or sixties with COVID-19, enrolled during active disease. The sample taken for sequencing was peripheral blood.

CDR3 DNA: TGCGCCAGCAGCCAGGTACAGGGAAGTTCACCCCTCCACTTT. It is translated as CASSQVQGSSPLHF. The chain employs TRBV4-1 and TRBJ1-6; tentative D call: TRBD1 (6 bases). CDR3 length equals 14 residues. CDR1 is MGHRA, CDR2 YSYEKL, per germline. The V end lost 3 bases, the J end lost 9 bases, and 12 bases lay between the germline ends.